This T cell receptor (beta chain) was identified in a study of blood T cell repertoires in COVID-19. The V and J ends lost 6 bases and 0 bases respectively, with 12 bases between them. The V gene's germline CDR1 is LNHDA and CDR2 SQIVND (reference sequence). The CDR3 has 14 amino acids. Study processing details: Researchers report that nucleated cell counts were estimated from reference gene primer amplification. Sequencing was performed with immunoSEQ multiplex PCR; in TCRdb, only in-frame clones are kept and a portion is missing. Clonal size and the V and J genes are those of that table, whereas D and trimming came from the DNA. The sample has a few hundred thousand clones; approximately 88% are singletons.

Source material: peripheral blood. The chain employs TRBV19 and TRBJ2-7; D not resolved. This receptor was taken from a woman aged 50 to 60 with COVID-19, enrolled during active disease. CDR3 protein: CASSQQQDSYEQYF. CDR3 sequence (DNA): TGTGCCAGTAGCCAGCAGCAGGACTCCTACGAGCAGTACTTC.